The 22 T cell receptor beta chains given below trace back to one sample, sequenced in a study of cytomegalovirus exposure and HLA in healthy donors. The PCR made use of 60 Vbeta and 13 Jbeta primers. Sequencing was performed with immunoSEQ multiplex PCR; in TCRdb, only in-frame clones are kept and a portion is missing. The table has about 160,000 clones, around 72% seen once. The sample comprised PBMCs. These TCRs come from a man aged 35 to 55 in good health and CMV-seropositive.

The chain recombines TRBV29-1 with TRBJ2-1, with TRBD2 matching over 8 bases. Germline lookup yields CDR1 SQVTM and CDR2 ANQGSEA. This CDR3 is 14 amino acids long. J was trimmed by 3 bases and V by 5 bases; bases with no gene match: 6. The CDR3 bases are TGCAGCGTTCAGCGGGGGCCTCACTACAATGAGCAGTTCTTC. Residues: CSVQRGPHYNEQFF.

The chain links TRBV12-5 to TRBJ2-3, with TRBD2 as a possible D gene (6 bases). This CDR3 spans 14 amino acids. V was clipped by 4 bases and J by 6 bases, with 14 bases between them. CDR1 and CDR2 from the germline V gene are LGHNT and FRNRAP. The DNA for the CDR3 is TGTGCTAGTGGTTGGGGGGAAGTGGGGGATACGCAGTATTTT. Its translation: CASGWGEVGDTQYF.

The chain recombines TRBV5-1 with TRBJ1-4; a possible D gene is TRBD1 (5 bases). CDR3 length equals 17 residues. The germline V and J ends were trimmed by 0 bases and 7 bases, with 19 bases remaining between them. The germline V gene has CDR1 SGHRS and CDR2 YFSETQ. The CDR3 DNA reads TGCGCCAGCAGCTTGGCCTCGGCCGGGGGAAGAACTGAAAAACTGTTTTTT. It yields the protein CASSLASAGGRTEKLFF.

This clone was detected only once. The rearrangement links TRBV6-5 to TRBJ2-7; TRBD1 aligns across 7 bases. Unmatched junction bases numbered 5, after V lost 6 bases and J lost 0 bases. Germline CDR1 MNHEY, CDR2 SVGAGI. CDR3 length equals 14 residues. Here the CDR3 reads CASRPGTDSYEQYF. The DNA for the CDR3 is TGTGCCAGCAGGCCCGGGACAGACTCCTACGAGCAGTACTTC.

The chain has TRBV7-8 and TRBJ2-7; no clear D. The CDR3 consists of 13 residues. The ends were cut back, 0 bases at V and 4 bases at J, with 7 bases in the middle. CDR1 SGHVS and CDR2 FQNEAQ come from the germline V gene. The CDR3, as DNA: TGTGCCAGCAGCTTAGCACACCCGTACGAGCAGTACTTC. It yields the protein CASSLAHPYEQYF.

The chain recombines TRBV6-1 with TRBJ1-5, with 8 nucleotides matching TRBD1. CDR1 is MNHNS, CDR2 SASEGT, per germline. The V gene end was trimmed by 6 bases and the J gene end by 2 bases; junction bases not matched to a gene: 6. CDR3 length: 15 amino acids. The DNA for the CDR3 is TGTGCCAGCAGCCCAGGGGGCGGCGGCAATCAGCCCCAGCATTTT. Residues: CASSPGGGGNQPQHF.

The chain's CDR3 is CASSTPTSGYNEQFF. CDR3 coding DNA: TGTGCCAGCAGCACCCCGACTAGCGGCTACAATGAGCAGTTCTTC. The genes are TRBV7-3 and TRBJ2-1, with TRBD2 identical over 9 bases. CDR1 SGHTA and CDR2 FQGTGA come from the germline V gene. The CDR3 extends over 15 amino acids. V was pared by 5 bases and J by 3 bases, with 5 bases of the junction left unmatched.

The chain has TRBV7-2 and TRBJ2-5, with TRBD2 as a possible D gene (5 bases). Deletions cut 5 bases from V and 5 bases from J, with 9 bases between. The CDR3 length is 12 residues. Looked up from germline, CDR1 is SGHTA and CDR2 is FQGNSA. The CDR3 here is CASSVRGETQYF. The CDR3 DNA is TGTGCCAGCAGCGTTCGCGGGGAGACCCAGTACTTC.

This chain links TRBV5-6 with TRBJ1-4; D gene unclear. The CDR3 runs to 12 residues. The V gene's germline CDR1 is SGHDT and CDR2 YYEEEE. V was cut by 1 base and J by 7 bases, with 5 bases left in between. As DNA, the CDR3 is TGTGCCAGCAGCTTGCTTAGTGAAAAACTGTTTTTT. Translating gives CASSLLSEKLFF. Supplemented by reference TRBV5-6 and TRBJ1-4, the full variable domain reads DAGVTQSPTHLIKTRGQQVTLRCSPKSGHDTVSWYQQALGQGPQFIFQYYEEEERQRGNFPDRFSGHQFPNYSSELNVNALLLGDSALYLCASSLLSEKLFFGSGTQLSVL.

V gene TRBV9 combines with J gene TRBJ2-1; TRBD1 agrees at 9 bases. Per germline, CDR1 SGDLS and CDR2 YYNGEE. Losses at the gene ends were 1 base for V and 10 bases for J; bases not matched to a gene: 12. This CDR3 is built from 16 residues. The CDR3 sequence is CASSVPPTGTGREQFF. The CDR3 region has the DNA TGTGCCAGCAGCGTACCCCCCACGGGGACAGGGCGGGAGCAGTTCTTC.

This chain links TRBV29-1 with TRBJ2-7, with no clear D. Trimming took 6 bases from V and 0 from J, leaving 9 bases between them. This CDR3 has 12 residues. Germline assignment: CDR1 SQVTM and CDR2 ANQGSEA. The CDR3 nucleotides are TGCAGCGTAGCCAGGAACTCCTACGAGCAGTACTTC. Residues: CSVARNSYEQYF.

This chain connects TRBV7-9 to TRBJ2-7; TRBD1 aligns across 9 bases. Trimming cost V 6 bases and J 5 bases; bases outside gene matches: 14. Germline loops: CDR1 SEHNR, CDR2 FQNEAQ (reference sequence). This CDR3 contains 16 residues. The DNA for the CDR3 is TGTGCCAGCAGATCAGGGGAGGGACAGGGTTCCCACGAGCAGTACTTC. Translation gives CASRSGEGQGSHEQYF.

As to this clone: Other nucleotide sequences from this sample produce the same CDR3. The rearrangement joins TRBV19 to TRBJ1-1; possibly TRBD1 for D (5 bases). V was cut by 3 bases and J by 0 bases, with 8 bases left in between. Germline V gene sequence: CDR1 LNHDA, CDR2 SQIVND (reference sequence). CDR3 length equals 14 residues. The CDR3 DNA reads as TGTGCCAGTAGTATCCAAGGGGTGAACACTGAAGCTTTCTTT. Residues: CASSIQGVNTEAFF.

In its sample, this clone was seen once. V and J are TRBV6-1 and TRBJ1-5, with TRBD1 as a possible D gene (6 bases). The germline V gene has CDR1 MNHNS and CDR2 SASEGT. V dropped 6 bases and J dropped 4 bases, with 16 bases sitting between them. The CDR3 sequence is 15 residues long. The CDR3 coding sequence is TGTGCCAGCAGGGCCGGGACAAGCCTTAATCAGCCCCAGCATTTT. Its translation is CASRAGTSLNQPQHF.

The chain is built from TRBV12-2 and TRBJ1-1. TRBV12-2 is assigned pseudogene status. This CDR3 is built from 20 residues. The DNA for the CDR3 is TGTGCAAGTCGCTTAGCCCCCGGGTGTAAGAAAAGAGCGAAGAACACTGAAGCTTTCTTT. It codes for CASRLAPGCKKRAKNTEAFF.

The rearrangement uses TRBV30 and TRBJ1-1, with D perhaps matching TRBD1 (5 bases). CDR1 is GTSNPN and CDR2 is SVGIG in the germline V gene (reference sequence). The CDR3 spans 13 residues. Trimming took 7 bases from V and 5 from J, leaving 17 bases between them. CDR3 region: CAYFTEGRTEAFF. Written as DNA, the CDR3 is TGTGCCTACTTCACGGAGGGGAGGACTGAAGCTTTCTTT.

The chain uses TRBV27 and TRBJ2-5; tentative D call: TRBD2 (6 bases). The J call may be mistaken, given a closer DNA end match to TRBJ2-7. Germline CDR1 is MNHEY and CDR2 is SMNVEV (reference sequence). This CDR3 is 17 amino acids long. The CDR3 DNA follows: TGTGCCAGCAGTTTAGCGTCGTCCGGCGGGATGGGAGACGAGCAGTACTTC. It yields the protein CASSLASSGGMGDEQYF.

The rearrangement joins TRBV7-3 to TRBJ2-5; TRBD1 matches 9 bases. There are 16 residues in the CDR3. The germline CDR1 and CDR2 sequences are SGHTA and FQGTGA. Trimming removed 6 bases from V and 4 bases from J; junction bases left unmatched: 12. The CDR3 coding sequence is TGTGCCAGCAGAATAACAGGGGGCTCCGGGGGAGAGACCCAGTACTTC. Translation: CASRITGGSGGETQYF.

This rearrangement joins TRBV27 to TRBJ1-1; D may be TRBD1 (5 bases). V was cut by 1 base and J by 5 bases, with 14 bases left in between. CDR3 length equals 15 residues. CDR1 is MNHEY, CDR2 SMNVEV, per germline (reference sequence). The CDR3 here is CASSLFGQMGTEAFF. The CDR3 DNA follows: TGTGCCAGCAGTTTATTTGGACAAATGGGGACTGAAGCTTTCTTT.

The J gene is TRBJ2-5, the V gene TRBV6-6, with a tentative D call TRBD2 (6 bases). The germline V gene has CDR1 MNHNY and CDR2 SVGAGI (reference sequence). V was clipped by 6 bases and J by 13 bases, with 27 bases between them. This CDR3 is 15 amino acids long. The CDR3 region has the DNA TGTGCCAGCAGCTCCCACCGGGGGTTTTGGGACGAGCGGTACTTC. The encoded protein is CASSSHRGFWDERYF.

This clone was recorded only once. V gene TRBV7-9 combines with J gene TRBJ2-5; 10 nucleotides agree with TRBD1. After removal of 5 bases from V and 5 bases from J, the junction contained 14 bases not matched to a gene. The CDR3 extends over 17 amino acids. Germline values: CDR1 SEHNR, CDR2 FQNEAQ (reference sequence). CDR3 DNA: TGTGCCAGCAGCCCACATTCGGGACAGGGGTGGATGGAGACCCAGTACTTC. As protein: CASSPHSGQGWMETQYF.

The CDR3 DNA sequence: TGCGCCAGCAGCCAAGAGTTAGCGGGGGGAATCTACAATGAGCAGTTCTTC. This translates into CASSQELAGGIYNEQFF. V usage is TRBV4-3 and J usage is TRBJ2-1; TRBD2 agrees at 10 bases. From germline, CDR1 is LGHNA and CDR2 YSLEER. V trimming: 0 bases; J trimming: 3 bases; junction bases outside the gene matches: 5. The CDR3 runs to 17 residues.